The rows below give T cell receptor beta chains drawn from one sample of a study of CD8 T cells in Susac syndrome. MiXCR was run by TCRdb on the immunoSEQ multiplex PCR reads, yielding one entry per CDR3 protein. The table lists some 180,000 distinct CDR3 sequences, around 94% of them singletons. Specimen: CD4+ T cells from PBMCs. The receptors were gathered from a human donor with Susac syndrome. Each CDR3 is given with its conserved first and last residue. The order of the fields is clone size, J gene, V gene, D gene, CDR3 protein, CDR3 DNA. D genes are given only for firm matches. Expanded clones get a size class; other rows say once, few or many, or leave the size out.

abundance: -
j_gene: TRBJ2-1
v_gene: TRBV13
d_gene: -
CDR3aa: CASSPWDLKTEQFF
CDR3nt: TGTGCCAGCAGCCCGTGGGACCTTAAAACAGAGCAGTTCTTC

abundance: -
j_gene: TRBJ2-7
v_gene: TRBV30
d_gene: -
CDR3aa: CAWRTIRTGTYEQYF
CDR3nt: TGTGCCTGGAGAACTATCCGGACGGGGACCTACGAGCAGTACTTC

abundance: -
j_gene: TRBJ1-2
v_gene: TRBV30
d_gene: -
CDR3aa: CAWSFSPNYGYTF
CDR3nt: TGTGCCTGGAGTTTCAGCCCTAACTATGGCTACACCTTC

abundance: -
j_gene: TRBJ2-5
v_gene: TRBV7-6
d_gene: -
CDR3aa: CASSLDIAGRGETQYF
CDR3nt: TGTGCCAGCAGCTTAGATATCGCAGGGCGAGGGGAGACCCAGTACTTC

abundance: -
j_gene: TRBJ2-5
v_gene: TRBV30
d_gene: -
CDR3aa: CAWSPGSVGQETQYF
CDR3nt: TGTGCCTGGAGTCCAGGGTCGGTCGGACAAGAGACCCAGTACTTC

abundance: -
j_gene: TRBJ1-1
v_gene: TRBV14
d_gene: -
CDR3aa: CASSQVNYRTVNTEAFF
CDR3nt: TGTGCCAGCAGCCAAGTGAATTACCGGACAGTGAACACTGAAGCTTTCTTT

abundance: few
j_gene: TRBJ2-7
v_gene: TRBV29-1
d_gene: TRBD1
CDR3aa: CSVDCGDREIYEQYF
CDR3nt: TGCAGCGTTGATTGTGGCGACAGGGAAATCTACGAGCAGTACTTC

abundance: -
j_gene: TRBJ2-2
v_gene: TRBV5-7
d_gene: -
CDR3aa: CASSLRGATNTGELFF
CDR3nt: TGTGCCAGCAGCTTGAGGGGGGCGACGAACACCGGGGAGCTGTTTTTT

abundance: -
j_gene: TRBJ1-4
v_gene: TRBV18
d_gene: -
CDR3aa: CASSLDGPDEKLFF
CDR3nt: TGTGCCAGCTCACTGGACGGCCCAGATGAAAAACTGTTTTTT

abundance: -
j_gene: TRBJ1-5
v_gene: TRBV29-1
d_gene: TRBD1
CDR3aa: CSVGTGIGQPQHF
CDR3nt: TGCAGCGTTGGGACAGGGATCGGACAGCCCCAGCATTTT

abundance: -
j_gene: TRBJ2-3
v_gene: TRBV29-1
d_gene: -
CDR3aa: CSVEEGSGQFRDTQYF
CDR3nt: TGCAGCGTTGAGGAAGGGAGTGGACAATTTAGAGATACGCAGTATTTT

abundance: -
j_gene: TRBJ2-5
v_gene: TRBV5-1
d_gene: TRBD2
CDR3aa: CASSADRAGQETQYF
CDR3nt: TGCGCCAGCAGCGCCGACAGAGCGGGGCAAGAGACCCAGTACTTC

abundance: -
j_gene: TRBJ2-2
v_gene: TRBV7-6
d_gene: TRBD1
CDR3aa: CASSPKSGGTNTGELFF
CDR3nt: TGTGCCAGCAGCCCCAAATCAGGGGGCACTAACACCGGGGAGCTGTTTTTT

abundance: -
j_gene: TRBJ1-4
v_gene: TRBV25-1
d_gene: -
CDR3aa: CASSDPGVFEKLFF
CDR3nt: TGTGCCAGCAGTGATCCAGGGGTTTTCGAAAAACTGTTTTTT

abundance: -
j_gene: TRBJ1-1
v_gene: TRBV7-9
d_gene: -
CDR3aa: CASLTQGTEAFF
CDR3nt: TGTGCCAGCCTAACACAGGGCACTGAAGCTTTCTTT

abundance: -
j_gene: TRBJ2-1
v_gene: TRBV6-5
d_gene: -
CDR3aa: CASRRTDYNEQFF
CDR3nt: TGTGCCAGCAGGCGGACAGATTACAATGAGCAGTTCTTC

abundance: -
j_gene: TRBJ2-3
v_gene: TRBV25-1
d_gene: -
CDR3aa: CASSELGGESTDTQYF
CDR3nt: TGTGCCAGCAGTGAACTAGGCGGAGAAAGCACAGATACGCAGTATTTT

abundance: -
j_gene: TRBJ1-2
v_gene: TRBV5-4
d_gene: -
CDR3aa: CASRLQRGYGYTF
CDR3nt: TGTGCCAGCAGACTTCAAAGGGGCTATGGCTACACCTTC

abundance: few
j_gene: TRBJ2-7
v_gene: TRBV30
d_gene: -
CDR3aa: CALTDGTPPEQYF
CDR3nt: TGTGCCCTCACGGACGGGACGCCTCCCGAGCAGTACTTC

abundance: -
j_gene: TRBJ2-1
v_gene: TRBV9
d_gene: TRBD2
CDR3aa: CASSPPPGGYNEQFF
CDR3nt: TGTGCCAGCAGCCCTCCCCCGGGGGGATACAATGAGCAGTTCTTC

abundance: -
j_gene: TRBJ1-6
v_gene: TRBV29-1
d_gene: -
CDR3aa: CSVRLAMGSPLHF
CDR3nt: TGCAGCGTTCGCCTGGCAATGGGGTCACCCCTCCACTTT

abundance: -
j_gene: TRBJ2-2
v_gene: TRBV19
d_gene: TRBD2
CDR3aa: CASSGLANTGELFF
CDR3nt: TGTGCCAGTAGTGGACTAGCGAACACCGGGGAGCTGTTTTTT

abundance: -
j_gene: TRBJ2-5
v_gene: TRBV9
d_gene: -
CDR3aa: CASSATGWDSQETQYF
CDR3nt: TGTGCCAGCAGCGCGACGGGGTGGGACTCCCAAGAGACCCAGTACTTC

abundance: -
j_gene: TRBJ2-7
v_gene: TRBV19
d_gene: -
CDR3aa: CASSPRRGRTTREQYF
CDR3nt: TGTGCCAGTAGTCCCAGAAGAGGGCGGACTACTCGCGAGCAGTACTTC

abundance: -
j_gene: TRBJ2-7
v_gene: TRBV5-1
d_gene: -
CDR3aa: CASSPLAGQAYEQYF
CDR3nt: TGCGCCAGCAGCCCGTTAGCAGGCCAAGCCTACGAGCAGTACTTC

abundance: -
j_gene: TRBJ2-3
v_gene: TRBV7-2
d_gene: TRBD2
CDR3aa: CASSFLADPSTDTQYF
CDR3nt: TGTGCCAGCAGCTTTCTAGCGGACCCTAGCACAGATACGCAGTATTTT

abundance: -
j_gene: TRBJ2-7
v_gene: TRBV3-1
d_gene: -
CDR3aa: CASSQAGTGAVEQYF
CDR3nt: TGTGCCAGCAGCCAAGCAGGGACTGGAGCCGTCGAGCAGTACTTC

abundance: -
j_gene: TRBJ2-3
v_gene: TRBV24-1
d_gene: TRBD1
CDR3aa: CATSDPGQGAWDTQYF
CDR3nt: TGTGCCACCAGTGATCCGGGACAGGGGGCATGGGATACGCAGTATTTT

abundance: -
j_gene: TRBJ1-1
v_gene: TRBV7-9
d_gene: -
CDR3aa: CASSVGANTEAFF
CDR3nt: TGTGCCAGCAGCGTGGGGGCAAACACTGAAGCTTTCTTT

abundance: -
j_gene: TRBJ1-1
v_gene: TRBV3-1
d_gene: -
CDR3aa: CASSRDTEAFF
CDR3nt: TGTGCCAGCAGCCGGGACACTGAAGCTTTCTTT

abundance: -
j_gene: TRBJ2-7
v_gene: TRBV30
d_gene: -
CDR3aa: CAWSHGGYEQYF
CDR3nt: TGTGCCTGGAGTCACGGCGGGTACGAGCAGTACTTC

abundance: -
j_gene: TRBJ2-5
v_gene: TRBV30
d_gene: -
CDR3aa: CAWTGSREETQYF
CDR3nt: TGTGCCTGGACCGGGTCAAGGGAAGAGACCCAGTACTTC

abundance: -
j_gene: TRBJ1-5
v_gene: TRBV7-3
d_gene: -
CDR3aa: CASSVNGDQPQHF
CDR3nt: TGTGCCAGCAGCGTTAATGGGGATCAGCCCCAGCATTTT

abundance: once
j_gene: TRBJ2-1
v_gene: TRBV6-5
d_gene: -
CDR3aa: CASSYSRPPDEQFF
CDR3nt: TGTGCCAGCAGTTACTCTCGACCGCCGGATGAGCAGTTCTTC

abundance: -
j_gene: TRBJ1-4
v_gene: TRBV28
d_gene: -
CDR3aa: CASSPGGAGDEKLFF
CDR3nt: TGTGCCAGCAGTCCGGGGGGGGCAGGAGATGAAAAACTGTTTTTT

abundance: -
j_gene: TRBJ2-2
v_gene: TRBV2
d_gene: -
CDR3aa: CASSVGQTTGELFF
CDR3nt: TGTGCCAGCAGTGTGGGTCAGACCACCGGGGAGCTGTTTTTT

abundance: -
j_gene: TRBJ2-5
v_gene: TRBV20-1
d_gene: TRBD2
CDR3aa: CSACRMAGVGDPETQYF
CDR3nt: TGCAGTGCTTGCCGTATGGCGGGAGTCGGAGACCCAGAGACCCAGTACTTC

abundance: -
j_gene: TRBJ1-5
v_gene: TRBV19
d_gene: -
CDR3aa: CASSSYTGSSQPQHF
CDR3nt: TGTGCCAGTAGTAGCTATACAGGTTCCAGTCAGCCCCAGCATTTT

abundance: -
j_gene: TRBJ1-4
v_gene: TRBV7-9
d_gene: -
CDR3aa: CASSSTEPGQNEKLFF
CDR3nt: TGTGCCAGCAGCTCAACTGAGCCAGGACAGAATGAAAAACTGTTTTTT

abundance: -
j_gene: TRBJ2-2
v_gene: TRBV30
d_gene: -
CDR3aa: CAWRTVNTGELFF
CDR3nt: TGTGCCTGGAGGACAGTGAACACCGGGGAGCTGTTTTTT

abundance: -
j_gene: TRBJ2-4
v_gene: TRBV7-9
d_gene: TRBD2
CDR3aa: CASSPPGGAAKNIQYF
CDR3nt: TGTGCCAGCAGCCCCCCGGGGGGGGCGGCCAAAAACATTCAGTACTTC

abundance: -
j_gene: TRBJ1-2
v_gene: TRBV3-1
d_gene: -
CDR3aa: CASRRKDGGYTF
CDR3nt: TGTGCCAGCAGACGAAAGGACGGAGGCTACACCTTC

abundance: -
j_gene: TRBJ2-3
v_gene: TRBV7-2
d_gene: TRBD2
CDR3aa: CASSILAGGFTDTQYF
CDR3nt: TGTGCCAGCAGCATCCTAGCGGGGGGCTTCACAGATACGCAGTATTTT

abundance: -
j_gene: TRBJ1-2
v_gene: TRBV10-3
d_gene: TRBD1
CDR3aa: CAISGQGAYSGYGYTF
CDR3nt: TGTGCCATCTCGGGACAGGGAGCCTATAGCGGCTATGGCTACACCTTC

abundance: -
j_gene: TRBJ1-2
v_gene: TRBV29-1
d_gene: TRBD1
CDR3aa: CSAGTGTGVGYTF
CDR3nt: TGCAGCGCCGGGACCGGGACAGGGGTCGGCTACACCTTC

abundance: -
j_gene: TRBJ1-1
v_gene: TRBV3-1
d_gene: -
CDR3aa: CASSVQPNTEAFF
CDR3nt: TGTGCCAGCAGCGTACAGCCTAACACTGAAGCTTTCTTT

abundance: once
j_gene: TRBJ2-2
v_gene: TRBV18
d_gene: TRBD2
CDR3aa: CASSQLAEYTGELFF
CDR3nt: TGTGCCAGCTCACAACTAGCGGAATACACCGGGGAGCTGTTTTTT

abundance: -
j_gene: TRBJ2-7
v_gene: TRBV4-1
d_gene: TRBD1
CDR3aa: CASSPQDRENPYAYEQYF
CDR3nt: TGCGCCAGCAGCCCCCAGGACAGGGAGAATCCTTACGCATACGAGCAGTACTTC

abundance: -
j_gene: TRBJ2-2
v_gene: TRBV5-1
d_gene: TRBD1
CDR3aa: CASSSGQGTAGELFF
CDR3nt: TGCGCCAGCAGCTCCGGACAGGGCACGGCCGGGGAGCTGTTTTTT

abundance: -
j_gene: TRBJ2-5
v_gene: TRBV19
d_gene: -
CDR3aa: CASSRDHQETQYF
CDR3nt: TGTGCCAGTAGTAGGGACCACCAAGAGACCCAGTACTTC

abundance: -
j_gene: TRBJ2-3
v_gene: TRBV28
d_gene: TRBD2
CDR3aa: CASSPGTSDFSDTQYF
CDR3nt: TGTGCCAGCAGCCCCGGGACTAGCGATTTCTCAGATACGCAGTATTTT

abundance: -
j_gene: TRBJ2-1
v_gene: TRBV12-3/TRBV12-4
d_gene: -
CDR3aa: CASSLRRDNEQFF
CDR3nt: TGTGCCAGCAGTTTAAGGAGAGACAATGAGCAGTTCTTC

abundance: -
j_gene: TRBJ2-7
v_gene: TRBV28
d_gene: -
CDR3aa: CASRPQGPYEQYF
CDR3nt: TGTGCCAGCAGACCCCAGGGCCCCTACGAGCAGTACTTC

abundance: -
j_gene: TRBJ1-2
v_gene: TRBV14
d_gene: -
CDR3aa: CASSQAPNYGYTF
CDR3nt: TGTGCCAGCAGCCAAGCCCCTAACTATGGCTACACCTTC

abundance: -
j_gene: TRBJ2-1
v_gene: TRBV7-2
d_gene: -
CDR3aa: CASSSQGELLGEQFF
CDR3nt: TGTGCCAGCAGCTCACAGGGTGAGCTTTTAGGTGAGCAGTTCTTC

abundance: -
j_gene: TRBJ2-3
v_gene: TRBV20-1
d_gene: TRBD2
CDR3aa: CSAGAETSGRYTQYF
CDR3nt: TGCAGTGCTGGCGCCGAGACTAGCGGGAGGTATACGCAGTATTTT

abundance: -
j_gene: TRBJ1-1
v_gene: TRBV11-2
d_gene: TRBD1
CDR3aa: CASSPGDSGGYTEAFF
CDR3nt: TGTGCCAGCAGCCCTGGGGATTCAGGGGGTTACACTGAAGCTTTCTTT

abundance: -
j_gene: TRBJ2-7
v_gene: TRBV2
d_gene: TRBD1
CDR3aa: CASGWRRDRGLNEQYF
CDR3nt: TGTGCCAGCGGTTGGAGAAGGGACAGGGGTCTTAACGAGCAGTACTTC

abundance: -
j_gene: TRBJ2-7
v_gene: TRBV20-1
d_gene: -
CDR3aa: CSASRSPGLANNYEQYF
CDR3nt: TGCAGTGCTAGTCGGAGTCCAGGGCTAGCGAACAACTACGAGCAGTACTTC